This T cell receptor (beta chain) was sequenced in a study of yellow fever vaccine responses in identical twins. In its sample, this clonotype was seen once. Antigen specificity is unknown. Study conclusions and caveats: It has been reported that, in twins, the vaccine T cell response seemed partly convergent and partly personalized.

TCRdb re-called the RT-PCR reads through MiXCR, storing one row per CDR3 protein. Of 15,000 to 20,000 distinct CDR3 sequences listed, around 84% are singletons. V lost 5 bases to trimming and J lost 4 bases; unmatched junction nucleotides: 7. CDR1 is SGHNT and CDR2 is YENEEA in the germline V gene. This CDR3 spans 16 amino acids. The sequence came from a woman aged 18-29 years who received the yellow fever vaccine. This chain connects TRBV11-3 to TRBJ2-7; 14 bases fit TRBD2. Specimen: T cells from blood (PBMCs), unsorted or a sorted subset (not recorded which), collected before or after yellow fever vaccination (not recorded which). CDR3 sequence (DNA): TGTGCCAGCAGCCAGGGACTAGCGGGAGCACATTACGAGCAGTACTTC. Translation gives CASSQGLAGAHYEQYF. Complete variable domain (other parts from reference TRBV11-3 and TRBJ2-7): EAGVVQSPRYKIIEKKQPVAFWCNPISGHNTLYWYLQNLGQGPELLIRYENEEAVDDSQLPKDRFSAERLKGVDSTLKIQPAELGDSAVYLCASSQGLAGAHYEQYFGPGTRLTVT.